Detailed here is one T cell receptor beta chain. It lacks a known antigen. The sample holds no much larger clone one base away, and base qualities are not on file. Receptors were amplified or captured by the immunoSEQ multiplex PCR assay. For the multiplex PCR, a mixture combining 60 forward primers for TCR Vbeta segments and 13 reverse primers for TCR Jbeta segments was used. Amplification of the CDR3 region of rearranged TCR beta genes was performed with a multiplex PCR assay on genomic DNA. The Illumina HiSeq System was used to sequence the amplified TCR beta libraries as 87-base-pair reads. The authors processed their data as follows. Across the roughly 700 repertoires, a later analysis counted around 80 million unique TCR beta chains, around 10 million of which were shared by at least two donors. A nearest-neighbor algorithm error-corrected the raw reads and collapsed the reads into unique sequences, merging closely related sequences to remove PCR and sequencing errors. V, D and J gene segments were assigned by aligning CDR3 sequences to IMGT reference sequences. For a sequence to be retained, at least a six-nucleotide match to both a V gene segment and a J gene segment was required. A rearrangement counted as productive if the CDR3 had no stop codons and remained in frame with V and J, and every other rearrangement counted as non-productive. Following IMGT convention, CDR3 was defined as the stretch from the second conserved V-encoded cysteine to the conserved J-encoded phenylalanine. The earlier analysis of about 500 of the donors excluded sequences that lacked an unambiguous match to a single V gene segment. In an earlier analysis of 450 to 750 of the donors, a V segment was called functional when productive rearrangements were above 56.7%, and segregating when the standard deviation between donors exceeded 5%. To diagnose cytomegalovirus status from the catalog of TCR beta chain sequences, a statistical classification framework was built. A later analysis assigned V and J genes by comparing TCR nucleotide sequences with IMGT/GENE-DB human TR gene sequences. Using the TCRdist pipeline, a later analysis assigned CDR3 sequences along with most-parsimonious VDJ recombination scenarios. In a later analysis, every TCR beta chain was defined by the combination of its CDR3 amino acid sequence and its V-gene family, and reads without a unique V-gene family were dropped. In a later analysis, 450 to 600 highly shared, low-generation-probability nucleotide sequences were removed to address suspected cross-contamination and a sequencing artifact. In a later analysis, a clonal expansion index for each public chain was calculated from normalized within-repertoire ranks of inferred template counts. In a later analysis, generation probabilities were computed using a VDJ recombination model fitted to out-of-frame rearrangements, and the results were checked against IGoR. Hypergeometric tests were used in a later analysis to score TCR-TCR, TCR-HLA and TCR-CMV co-occurrence, with a repertoire-size bias correction applied to the TCR pairs. False discovery rates were estimated in a later analysis by permuting HLA or CMV assignments 20 times. In a later analysis, co-occurring TCRs were grouped using DBSCAN, and TCRdist sequence similarity was added for clustering within HLA-allele-positive subsets. Repertoires with fewer than 30,000 or more than 120,000 public chains were left out of co-occurrence clustering, as were a handful of repertoires with anomalous nucleotide sharing. TCRdb's version of the immuneACCESS table is confined to in-frame rearrangements and falls short of the full clone set. An unresolved V gene accounts for under half of the shortfall where checked; the remainder is of unknown origin. The V and J calls and the clone size are those of that table, but D and trimming were determined from the DNA. The sample table records about 170,000 clones; 75% to 85% of these occur just once. Approximately 1% of the sample comes from the top ten.

Measured from the cysteine to the phenylalanine, the CDR3 is 13 residues long. The entry retains the CDR3 DNA only, 39 bases that are in frame from base 1. From the germline V gene (reference sequence), CDR1 is LNHDA and CDR2 is SQIVND. V loses 4 bases, J loses 8 bases, and the germline ends lie 14 bases apart. The cohort consisted of 650 to 850 healthy bone marrow donors. Cohort members were all nominally healthy when sampled, although unrecorded immune exposures were likely present. The donor was CMV seropositive and was included in the group of almost 300 seropositive cohort members. A peripheral blood sample was collected from each donor, and TCR beta sequencing was performed on peripheral blood mononuclear cells. The Qiagen DNeasy Blood Extraction Kit was used to extract genomic DNA from the blood cell samples. This entry belongs to a study of cytomegalovirus exposure and HLA in healthy donors (dated by TCRdb to 2017 to 2019). In terms of the full investigation: An earlier analysis of several hundred of the donors reported roughly 300 Gb of sequence data and about 120 million unique TCR beta sequences obtained from around 170 million T cells. An early release that covered about 600 HLA-typed donors contained approximately 300 gigabases of sequencing data and 75 million to 100 million unique TCR sequences. Of the 300 to 500 genotyped donors, 75% to 85% were placed in the genetic ancestry cluster associated with self-reported Caucasian donors. The study was designed to test whether signatures of past pathogen exposure could be identified by cataloging public T cell receptors. The study profiled the T cell repertoires of approximately 700 subjects by immunosequencing and related them to cytomegalovirus serostatus. In addition to the first cohort of 650 to 800 subjects, a separate validation cohort of 120 different subjects was used. High-throughput TCR immunosequencing, statistical association of individual TCRs with disease status, and machine learning were combined to predict cytomegalovirus infection status. In a later analysis, previously published TCR beta repertoires from 550 to 700 donors were re-analyzed and high-resolution HLA genotyping was added so that TCR occurrence patterns could be studied. In the later analysis, no new phenotypic data were used to find candidate immune exposures; instead, reliance was placed on TCR beta sequences and their occurrence across donors. An earlier analysis of around 580 of the donors used high-throughput TCR beta sequencing to judge whether each TCR beta V gene segment behaved as functional or pseudogenic. Donor age, sex, ethnicity and CMV serostatus were compiled alongside the repertoire data. A later genetic analysis took genome-wide SNP genotypes for 398 of the 666 donors and used that subset as a discovery cohort. Every repertoire in the discovery cohort had been generated on one and the same sequencing platform. Class I and class II HLA loci were covered by the typing at four-digit resolution. Typing coverage varied by locus: roughly 629-630 donors for A, B, C, DRB1 and DQB1; roughly 510 for DQA1; more than 600 for DPA1; about 450 for DPB1. Because of strong linkage in the cohort, four or five DR-DQ haplotypes were treated as single units for association and clustering. On average, 235,054 unique TCR beta nucleotide sequences were sequenced per donor among 398 genotyped donors of the cohort, with roughly 18% of those sequences being non-productive.

What the research found in general, with its limitations: The only immune exposure information available for the cohort was CMV serostatus. Correlated functional status among segregating V segments might be attributable to linkage disequilibrium, but an unknown experimental factor could not be ruled out. Sequencing depth was assumed to be roughly uniform across donors in the presence/absence analyses, though that assumption may not hold. In both the original and validation cohorts, the classifier was reported to diagnose cytomegalovirus status with high specificity and sensitivity. The earlier analysis of 450 to 700 of the donors excluded roughly 17 rarely observed V segments, including chromosome 9 orphons, because counts were too low. The 87-base-pair reads could not distinguish some IMGT-functional V segments, including TRBV6-2 and TRBV6-3, so those segments were excluded. Most TCR sequences were seen in very few donors, while some public TCRs were found in many individuals. When HLA alleles, especially DR and DQ, strongly co-occurred, TCR associations were difficult to assign to individual alleles. A later analysis found that HLA-associated TCR beta chains were more clonally expanded and had lower generation probabilities than equally common non-associated chains. At a false discovery rate of 0.05, a later analysis linked about 17,000 TCR beta sequences to specific HLA alleles. A group of highly shared sequence variants was considered likely to be a technical artifact of the sequencing pipeline. A further reported finding was that TCR beta sequences accurately predicted the HLA-A and HLA-B alleles for most subjects in the first cohort. In an earlier analysis of some 540 of the donors, most TCR beta V segments appeared in productive rearrangements about 87% or about 30% of the time, broadly matching IMGT annotations. A later analysis found that most CMV-associated TCR beta chains appeared HLA-restricted, with HLA associations seemingly driven largely by CMV exposure. Because HLA typing was missing for some donors at each locus, association tests included only the typed subset. According to the authors, the approach could potentially be generalized to other disease states and immunological phenotypes. In the study, around 160 TCR beta chains were listed as associated with cytomegalovirus. In vitro tests confirmed that three of the cytomegalovirus-associated TCR beta chains recognize cytomegalovirus antigens. A later genetic analysis associated a missense DCLRE1C variant with V-gene and J-gene trimming of TCR beta chains, and an independent cohort replicated the association. In a later analysis, the rate of TCR association differed among HLA loci, with DRB1 alleles having the most associated TCRs and HLA-C alleles having the fewest. The cohort was sequenced for TCR beta chains only, and without alpha or paired-chain data the features that could be detected were limited. Compared with the approximately 600-donor mean, donors in an Asian-associated ancestry cluster had fewer N-insertions in productive TCRs, according to a later genetic analysis. According to a later analysis, parvovirus B19, influenza, CMV and Epstein-Barr virus appeared linked to several top co-occurrence clusters.

The sample consisted of PBMCs. This receptor was identified in a girl aged 2 to 10 in good health and CMV-seropositive. Rearrangement joined TRBV19 to TRBJ1-1, with no reliable assignment of the D segment. The CDR3 loop reads CASSNPLRREAFF. In nucleotides, the sequence is TGTGCCAGTAGTAACCCCTTGAGGAGGGAAGCTTTCTTT.